A single sample is the source of the 30 T cell receptor beta chains below, sequenced in a study of cytomegalovirus exposure and HLA in healthy donors. The PCR employed 60 Vbeta primers together with 13 Jbeta primers. The data were produced by immunoSEQ multiplex PCR, yet TCRdb's version contains in-frame clones alone and is incomplete. The sample has over 130,000 clones; about 80% are singletons. The specimen sequenced was PBMCs. The receptors were gathered from a man aged 30-40 years in good health and CMV-seropositive.

The chain links TRBV7-8 to TRBJ1-2; 8 bases are a match to TRBD1. J gave up 3 bases and V 2 bases, and 14 bases lay outside the gene matches. Germline values: CDR1 SGHVS, CDR2 FQNEAQ. CDR3 size: 18 residues. CDR3 in DNA: TGTGCCAGCAGCTTATCTCTGGACAGGGACATATCTGACTATGGCTACACCTTC. This codes for CASSLSLDRDISDYGYTF.

This chain links TRBV28 with TRBJ2-1, with D possibly TRBD2 on 6 matching bases. The CDR3 has 18 amino acids. Germline CDR1 MDHEN, CDR2 SYDVKM. Trimming removed 8 bases at V and 0 bases at J, with 23 bases between. The CDR3 loop is CASYAMRGSTGSYNEQFF. In nucleotides, the CDR3 is TGTGCCAGCTACGCCATGCGGGGCTCCACCGGCTCCTACAATGAGCAGTTCTTC.

This rearrangement joins TRBV28 to TRBJ2-7; 8 nucleotides align to TRBD1. This CDR3 is 14 amino acids long. From germline, CDR1 is MDHEN and CDR2 SYDVKM. J was trimmed by 2 bases and V by 6 bases; bases with no gene match: 6. CDR3 sequence: CASRPGQVAYEQYF. CDR3 nucleotide sequence: TGTGCCAGCAGGCCGGGACAGGTAGCCTACGAGCAGTACTTC.

The chain has TRBV28 and TRBJ2-5; 7 bases match TRBD1. The CDR3 loop spans 13 amino acids. The V and J ends lost 5 bases and 4 bases, in that order; junction bases with no gene match: 4. Germline V lookup: CDR1 MDHEN, CDR2 SYDVKM. In DNA, the CDR3 is TGTGCCAGCAGTCCGGGACAGCTAGAGACCCAGTACTTC. Residues: CASSPGQLETQYF.

V usage is TRBV29-1 and J usage is TRBJ1-1; 9 bases line up with TRBD1. V shed 6 bases and J 5 bases; nucleotides not matched to a gene: 7. CDR1 and CDR2 (germline): SQVTM, ANQGSEA. CDR3 length: 13 residues. Here the CDR3 DNA reads TGCAGCGTCTGGGACAGGGTCGGGACTGAAGCTTTCTTT. This translates into CSVWDRVGTEAFF.

In this sample, this clone turned up a few times. The chain has TRBV18 and TRBJ1-4, with 8 bases lining up with TRBD1. Germline CDR1 is KGHSH and CDR2 is LQKENI. V was clipped by 3 bases and J by 11 bases; unmatched bases: 14. The CDR3 runs 16 residues. The CDR3 loop is CASSPIVGQGTEKLFF. The DNA for the CDR3 is TGTGCCAGCTCACCGATAGTTGGACAGGGAACGGAGAAACTGTTTTTT.

The rearrangement uses TRBV29-1 and TRBJ2-3; no reliable D call. Germline assignment: CDR1 SQVTM and CDR2 ANQGSEA. This CDR3 has 14 amino acids. V was shortened by 2 bases and J by 1 base, with 10 bases between the two germline ends. CDR3 in amino acids: CSVESRQGTDTQYF. The CDR3 region has the DNA TGCAGCGTTGAATCCCGGCAGGGCACAGATACGCAGTATTTT.

The V and J genes are TRBV7-3 and TRBJ1-1; the D is unclear. The CDR3 totals 11 residues. V dropped 4 bases and J dropped 14 bases, with 14 bases sitting between them. Per the germline V gene, CDR1 is SGHTA and CDR2 is FQGTGA. CDR3 region: CASSSQQALFF. The CDR3, as DNA: TGTGCCAGCAGCTCCCAGCAGGCACTCTTCTTT. The full variable domain, in which reference TRBV7-3 and TRBJ1-1 provide the parts outside the CDR3, is GAGVSQTPSNKVTEKGKYVELRCDPISGHTALYWYRQSLGQGPEFLIYFQGTGAADDSGLPNDRFFAVRPEGSVSTLKIQRTERGDSAVYLCASSSQQALFFGQGTRLTVV.

The table lists this clone with a count of one. The chain couples TRBV29-1 to TRBJ2-7, with 7 nucleotides matching TRBD1. The CDR3 has 13 amino acids. The germline CDR1 and CDR2 sequences are SQVTM and ANQGSEA. Unmatched junction bases numbered 7, after V lost 5 bases and J lost 3 bases. The CDR3: CSVRATGYYEQYF. Written as DNA, the CDR3 is TGCAGCGTTAGGGCGACAGGGTACTACGAGCAGTACTTC.

A single count supports this clone. A junction boundary mismatches the germline segment, possibly from a read error. This chain uses TRBV19 with TRBJ2-5, with TRBD1 identical over 11 bases. The CDR3 totals 13 residues. In germline, CDR1 is LNHDA, CDR2 SQIVND (reference sequence). CDR3 nucleotide sequence: TGTGCCACTAGTAGGGACAGGGGGGAGACCCAGTACTTC. As protein: CATSRDRGETQYF.

The rearrangement links TRBV5-6 to TRBJ2-1; D may be TRBD2 (6 bases). V lost 0 bases and J 3 bases, leaving 10 bases between the germline ends. Germline V CDR1 and CDR2: SGHDT, YYEEEE. There are 15 residues in the CDR3. The CDR3 here is CASSLDPGSYNEQFF. The CDR3 nucleotides read TGTGCCAGCAGCTTGGACCCCGGGAGCTACAATGAGCAGTTCTTC.

The rearrangement uses TRBV10-1 and TRBJ1-6; D gene unclear. There are 13 residues in the CDR3. Germline V gene sequence: CDR1 WNHNN, CDR2 SYGVQD (reference sequence). V lost 2 bases, J lost 8 bases, and 7 bases lay in between. In DNA form, the CDR3 reads TGCGCCAGCAGTGAGCTCCAGGATTCACCCCTCCACTTT. Translated: CASSELQDSPLHF.

The chain uses TRBV9 and TRBJ2-6, with D unresolved. The CDR3 runs 16 residues. V was cut by 0 bases and J by 2 bases, with 9 bases left in between. Germline values: CDR1 SGDLS, CDR2 YYNGEE. The CDR3 here is CASSVGAVAGANVLTF. The CDR3 region has the DNA TGTGCCAGCAGCGTAGGGGCAGTGGCTGGGGCCAACGTCCTGACTTTC.

This rearrangement joins TRBV12-5 to TRBJ2-1; 8 bases match TRBD1. The junction had 2 bases not matched to a gene; V was cut back by 6 bases and J by 4 bases. Germline V gene sequence: CDR1 LGHNT, CDR2 FRNRAP. There are 13 residues in the CDR3. This CDR3 reads CASGGTGYNEQFF. The CDR3 bases are TGTGCTAGTGGCGGGACAGGTTACAATGAGCAGTTCTTC.

The chain employs TRBV9 and TRBJ2-1, with D possibly being TRBD2 (5 bases). This CDR3 has 17 amino acids. Germline CDR1 SGDLS, CDR2 YYNGEE. V lost 6 bases, J lost 1 base, and 20 bases lay in between. The CDR3 protein is CASTPRRESPSYNEQFF. The CDR3 DNA is TGTGCCAGCACCCCGAGAAGGGAGTCCCCGTCCTACAATGAGCAGTTCTTC.

This clone was observed a handful of times. This chain links TRBV2 with TRBJ2-1, with D possibly being TRBD2 (5 bases). There are 14 residues in the CDR3. V gave up 1 base and J gave up 8 bases, with 12 bases separating them. Germline lookup yields CDR1 SNHLY and CDR2 FYNNEI. CDR3 sequence (DNA): TGTGCCAGCAGTGAAGAGGTTTTCGGGGATGAGCAGTTCTTC. Amino acids: CASSEEVFGDEQFF.

V usage is TRBV11-3 and J usage is TRBJ1-5; D is unclear. Germline V gene lookup returns CDR1 SGHNT and CDR2 YENEEA. Trimming took off 0 bases at V and 1 base at J, with 13 bases between the two ends. The CDR3 covers 17 residues. The CDR3 DNA follows: TGTGCCAGCAGCTTAGATCACCCCGGTAAGAGCAATCAGCCCCAGCATTTT. The encoded protein is CASSLDHPGKSNQPQHF.

The chain employs TRBV6-1 and TRBJ1-1; D remains unclear. This CDR3 region has 14 residues. V lost 2 bases and J 4 bases, leaving 11 bases between the germline ends. Germline V gene data show CDR1 as MNHNS and CDR2 as SASEGT. CDR3 residues: CASSELGIVTEAFF. DNA for the CDR3: TGTGCCAGCAGTGAACTCGGGATTGTCACTGAAGCTTTCTTT.

The V gene is TRBV5-4, the J gene TRBJ2-7; 8 bases agree with TRBD2. The CDR3 consists of 16 residues. Germline values: CDR1 SGHNT, CDR2 YYREEE (reference sequence). Trimming cost V 4 bases and J 4 bases; bases outside gene matches: 13. The CDR3 spells CASSPGGSGRGYEQYF. The CDR3 bases are TGTGCCAGCAGCCCGGGGGGGAGCGGGAGAGGTTACGAGCAGTACTTC.

This clone was recorded at least ten times. This chain connects TRBV6-5 to TRBJ2-5, with 9 bases fitting TRBD1. J lost 6 bases, V lost 2 bases, and 7 bases had no gene match. This CDR3 is built from 15 residues. Germline V gives CDR1 MNHEY, CDR2 SVGAGI. The CDR3 DNA reads TGTGCCAGCAGTTACCGGACAGGGGCCGGGAAGACCCAGTACTTC. Translated: CASSYRTGAGKTQYF.

Here the CDR3 DNA reads TGTGCCAGCAGCCTAGCGGGCGTCTTAGATACGCAGTATTTT. Translated: CASSLAGVLDTQYF. The chain is built from TRBV6-5 and TRBJ2-3, with TRBD2 matching 8 bases. CDR1 is MNHEY and CDR2 is SVGAGI in the germline V gene. CDR3 length equals 14 residues. After removal of 6 bases from V and 5 bases from J, the junction contained 7 bases not matched to a gene.

The J gene is TRBJ1-5, the V gene TRBV25-1; D is unresolved. Germline V gene data show CDR1 as MGHDK and CDR2 as SYGVNS. Trimming stripped 1 base from V and 5 bases from J, with 6 bases between. This CDR3 has 13 amino acids. CDR3 nucleotide sequence: TGTGCCAGCAGTGAATCTTATGATCAGCCCCAGCATTTT. As protein: CASSESYDQPQHF. Variable domain in full (rest from reference TRBV25-1 and TRBJ1-5): EADIYQTPRYLVIGTGKKITLECSQTMGHDKMYWYQQDPGMELHLIHYSYGVNSTEKGDLSSESTVSRIRTEHFPLTLESARPSHTSQYLCASSESYDQPQHFGDGTRLSIL.

The chain employs TRBV6-4 and TRBJ2-1; TRBD2 agrees at 12 bases. The CDR3 sequence is 15 residues long. V shed 4 bases and J 5 bases; nucleotides not matched to a gene: 3. Germline-derived CDR1 and CDR2 are MRHNA and SNTAGT. CDR3 nucleotide sequence: TGTGCCAGCAGTGTACTAGCGGGGGGACACAATGAGCAGTTCTTC. Protein sequence: CASSVLAGGHNEQFF.

The V gene is TRBV2, the J gene TRBJ1-4; D uncertain. The CDR3 spans 15 residues. V dropped 4 bases and J dropped 0 bases, with 9 bases sitting between them. The germline gives CDR1 SNHLY, CDR2 FYNNEI. The CDR3 DNA reads TGTGCCAGCAGTGCTGCGAGTGCAACTAATGAAAAACTGTTTTTT. This encodes CASSAASATNEKLFF.

The chain employs TRBV2 and TRBJ2-7, with 9 positions matching TRBD2. Unmatched junction bases numbered 3, after V lost 1 base and J lost 2 bases. Germline assignment: CDR1 SNHLY and CDR2 FYNNEI. The CDR3 totals 15 residues. The CDR3 DNA sequence: TGTGCCAGCAGTGAAGTTGCGGGAGGGCCCTACGAGCAGTACTTC. Protein sequence: CASSEVAGGPYEQYF.

This sequence joins TRBV13 and TRBJ2-5; tentatively, D is TRBD2 (5 bases). The DNA matches TRBJ2-7 better at its end, which makes the J call doubtful. CDR1 is PRHDT, CDR2 FYEKMQ, per germline (reference sequence). The CDR3 spans 15 residues. CDR3 in DNA: TGTGCCAGCAGCTTGAGGGTTGGGCCAGTTAACGAGCAGTACTTC. Translated, it gives CASSLRVGPVNEQYF.

This sequence joins TRBV19 and TRBJ2-7; D might be TRBD1 (5 bases). The CDR3 has 12 residues. The V end lost 1 base, the J end lost 5 bases, and 6 bases lay between the germline ends. The germline gives CDR1 LNHDA, CDR2 SQIVND (reference sequence). This chain's CDR3 is CASSIGQNEQYF. CDR3 bases: TGTGCCAGTAGTATAGGACAGAACGAGCAGTACTTC.

The chain recombines TRBV7-7 with TRBJ2-7; D may be TRBD1 (5 bases). Trimming removed 1 base from V and 6 bases from J, with 10 bases in between. The CDR3 is 13 residues long. Germline-derived CDR1 and CDR2 are SSHAT and FNYEAQ (reference sequence). In DNA form, the CDR3 reads TGTGCCAGCAGCTTAGTTAGGGGCGGCGAGCAGTACTTC. Protein sequence: CASSLVRGGEQYF.

The CDR3 nucleotides read TGTGCCAGCAGGTCCTACAGGGCAGGACAGCCCCAGCATTTT. This sequence encodes CASRSYRAGQPQHF. The V gene is TRBV28, the J gene TRBJ1-5; perhaps TRBD1 as D (6 bases). From germline, CDR1 is MDHEN and CDR2 SYDVKM. Trimming pared 6 bases from V and 7 bases from J, leaving 16 bases between. The CDR3 loop spans 14 amino acids.

The genes are TRBV28 and TRBJ1-5; a weak D match, TRBD1 (6 bases). The CDR3 covers 16 residues. The germline CDR1 and CDR2 sequences are MDHEN and SYDVKM. Deletions cut 6 bases from V and 0 bases from J, with 15 bases between. The CDR3 loop is CASSYRTDYSNQPQHF. DNA of the CDR3: TGTGCCAGCAGCTATAGGACAGACTATAGCAATCAGCCCCAGCATTTT.